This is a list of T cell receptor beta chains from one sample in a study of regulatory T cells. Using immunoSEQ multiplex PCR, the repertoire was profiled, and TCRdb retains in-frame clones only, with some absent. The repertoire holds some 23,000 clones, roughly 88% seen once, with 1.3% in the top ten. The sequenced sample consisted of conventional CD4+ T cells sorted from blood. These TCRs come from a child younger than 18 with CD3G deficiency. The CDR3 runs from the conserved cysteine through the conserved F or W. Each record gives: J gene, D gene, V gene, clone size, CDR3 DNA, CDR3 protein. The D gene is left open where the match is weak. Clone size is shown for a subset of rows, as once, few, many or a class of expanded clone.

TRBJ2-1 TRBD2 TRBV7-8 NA TGTGCCAGCAGCTTGAGTCATGCGGGAGGGCCGGGTGAGCAGTTCTTC CASSLSHAGGPGEQFF
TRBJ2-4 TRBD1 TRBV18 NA TGTGCCAGCTCTCCCGGACAGGGTCCGGCCAAAAACATTCAGTACTTC CASSPGQGPAKNIQYF
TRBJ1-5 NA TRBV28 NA TGTGCCAGCAGTTTAGACAGAAACCAGCCCCAGCATTTT CASSLDRNQPQHF
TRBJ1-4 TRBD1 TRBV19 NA TGTGCCAGTAGCCACATGGGACAGGCCCAGAATCGGAAACTGTTTTTT CASSHMGQAQNRKLFF
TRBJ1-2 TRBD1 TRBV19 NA TGTGCCAGTAGTGCCCGACTAAAGGACAGGGGCGCATATCCTAACTATGGCTACACCTTC CASSARLKDRGAYPNYGYTF
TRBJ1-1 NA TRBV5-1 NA TGCGCCAGCAGCTTGGAACGGGGGAACACTGAAGCTTTCTTT CASSLERGNTEAFF
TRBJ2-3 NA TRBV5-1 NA TGCGCCAGCAGCAAGGAGGGAGGACGCACAGATACGCAGTATTTT CASSKEGGRTDTQYF
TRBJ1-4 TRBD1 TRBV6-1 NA TGTGCCAGCAGTGGGCGAACAGGGGGCAATGAAAAACTGTTTTTT CASSGRTGGNEKLFF
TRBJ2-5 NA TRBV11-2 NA TGTGCCAGCAGCTTAGATCAACAGGGGAGGGAAGAGACCCAGTACTTC CASSLDQQGREETQYF
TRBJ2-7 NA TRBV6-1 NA TGTGCCAGCAGTGAAGCGCAGGGGTGGCGTACGAAGCAGTACTTC CASSEAQGWRTKQYF
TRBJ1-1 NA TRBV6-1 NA TGTGCCAGCAGTGACTGGGGGGGGAACACTGAAGCTTTCTTT CASSDWGGNTEAFF
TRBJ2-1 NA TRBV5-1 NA TGCGCCAGCAGCTTGAGAGGGGACCCCTACAATGAGCAGTTCTTC CASSLRGDPYNEQFF
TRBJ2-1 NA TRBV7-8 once TGTGCCAGCAGCCCTAGAAGGGAGGCGATCTACAATGAGCAGTTCTTC CASSPRREAIYNEQFF
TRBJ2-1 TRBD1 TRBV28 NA TGTGCCAGCAGTTTAGGGTCGACAGGGCTAAGGAATGAGCAGTTCTTC CASSLGSTGLRNEQFF
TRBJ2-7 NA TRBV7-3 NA TGTGCCAGCAGCTTAACCCTACATGGCCTAGCGCCCCAGGACGAGCAGTACTTC CASSLTLHGLAPQDEQYF
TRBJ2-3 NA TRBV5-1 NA TGCGCCAGCAGCTTGGGGGAAGATACGCAGTATTTT CASSLGEDTQYF
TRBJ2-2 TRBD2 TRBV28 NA TGTGCCAGCAAAAGCGGGAGGCTGAACACCGGGGAGCTGTTTTTT CASKSGRLNTGELFF
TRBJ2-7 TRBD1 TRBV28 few TGTGCCAGCAGGAACAGGGGAAGGACCTACGAGCAGTACTTC CASRNRGRTYEQYF
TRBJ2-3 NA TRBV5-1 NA TGCGCCAGCAGCTTGTCCGGGGGCCGCACAGATACGCAGTATTTT CASSLSGGRTDTQYF
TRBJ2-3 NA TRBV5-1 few TGCGCCAGCAGCTTGACAACTAGAAGCACAGATACGCAGTATTTT CASSLTTRSTDTQYF
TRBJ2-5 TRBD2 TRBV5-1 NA TGCGCCAGCAGCTTGTCCGGGACTACTCTAGAGACCCAGTACTTC CASSLSGTTLETQYF
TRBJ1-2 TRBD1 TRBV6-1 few TGTGCCAGCAGTGTTACAGGGGATCGGGGCTACACCTTC CASSVTGDRGYTF
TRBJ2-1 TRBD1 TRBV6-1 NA TGTGCCAGCAGTGGCCGGGACAGGCCAAACAATGAGCAGTTCTTC CASSGRDRPNNEQFF
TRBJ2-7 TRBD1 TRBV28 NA TGTGCCAGCAGGGGACAGGGGAAGGGGGGCCGCTCCTACGAGCAGTACTTC CASRGQGKGGRSYEQYF
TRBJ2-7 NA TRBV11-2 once TGTGCCAGCAGCTTAGACGTCAGGGGGGGCGAGCAGTACTTC CASSLDVRGGEQYF
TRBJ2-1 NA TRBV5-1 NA TGCGCCAGCAGCTTGACCCTTAGCGTCAATGAGCAGTTCTTC CASSLTLSVNEQFF
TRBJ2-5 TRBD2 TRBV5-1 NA TGCGCCAGCAGCTTGGAAGGCGGGAGGAAAGGAGAGACCCAGTACTTC CASSLEGGRKGETQYF
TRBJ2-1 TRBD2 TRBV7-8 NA TGTGCCAGCAGCGGGAGAGCGGGAGGGGCTTACAATGAGCAGTTCTTC CASSGRAGGAYNEQFF
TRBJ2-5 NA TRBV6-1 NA TGTGCCAGCAGTGGCAACCCCAGCGAGAGGAGGGGGCAGTACTTC CASSGNPSERRGQYF
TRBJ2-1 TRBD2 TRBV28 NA TGTGCCAGCAGGGTTAGCGGGAGTTCCGGTTACAATGAGCAGTTCTTC CASRVSGSSGYNEQFF
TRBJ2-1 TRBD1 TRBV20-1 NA TGCAGTGCAAACAGGGGGCATGAGCAGTTCTTC CSANRGHEQFF
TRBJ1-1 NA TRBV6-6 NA TGTGCCAGCAGCCCCGAGGGGGGGACTGAAGCTTTCTTT CASSPEGGTEAFF
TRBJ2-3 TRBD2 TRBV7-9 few TGTGCCAGCAGCCGTACTACCGGGACTACACGCACAGATACGCAGTATTTT CASSRTTGTTRTDTQYF
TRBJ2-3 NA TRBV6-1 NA TGTGCCAGCAGTGTGGTGCGCACAGATACGCAGTATTTT CASSVVRTDTQYF
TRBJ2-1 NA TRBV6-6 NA TGTGCCAGCAGAAGCTTAGGGATCTCCAATGAGCAGTTCTTC CASRSLGISNEQFF
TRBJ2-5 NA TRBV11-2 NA TGTGCCAGCAGCCAGGAATGGGGGGTCGAAGGGACCCAGTACTTC CASSQEWGVEGTQYF
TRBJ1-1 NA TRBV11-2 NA TGTGCCAGCAGCTTAGGGGACCCGCGAACTGAAGCTTTCTTT CASSLGDPRTEAFF
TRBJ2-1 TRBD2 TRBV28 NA TGTGCCAGCAGTTCTCTAGCGGATTCCTACAATGAGCAGTTCTTC CASSSLADSYNEQFF
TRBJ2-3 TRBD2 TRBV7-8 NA TGTGCCAGCAGCTCCGGACTAGCGGCGAGCACAGATACGCAGTATTTT CASSSGLAASTDTQYF
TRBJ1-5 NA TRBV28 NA TGTGCCAGCAGTTTGTCCGGCTCGAATCAGCCCCAGCATTTT CASSLSGSNQPQHF
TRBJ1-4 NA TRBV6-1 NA TGTGCCAGCAACAGGATTAATGAAAAACTGTTTTTT CASNRINEKLFF
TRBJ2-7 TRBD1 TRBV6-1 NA TGTGCCAGCAGGGGGACAGGGGATTCCTACGAGCAGTACTTC CASRGTGDSYEQYF
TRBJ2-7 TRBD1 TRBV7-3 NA TGTGCCAGCAGCCATGCCGCAGGGGGACGGCAGTACTTC CASSHAAGGRQYF
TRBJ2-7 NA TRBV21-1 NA TGTGCCCCCACCGGGACTAGCCGCGAGCAGTACTTC CAPTGTSREQYF
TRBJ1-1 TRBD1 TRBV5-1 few TGCGCCAGCAGCTTACAGGGGGCAGGCACTGAAGCTTTCTTT CASSLQGAGTEAFF
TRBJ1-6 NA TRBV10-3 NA TGTGCCATCAGCAGGACAGATAATTCACCCCTCCACTTT CAISRTDNSPLHF
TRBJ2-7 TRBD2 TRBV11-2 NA TGTGCCAGCAGCATCACTAGCGGGCCCTTCGAGCAGTACTTC CASSITSGPFEQYF
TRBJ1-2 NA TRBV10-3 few TGTGCCATCAGTGAGTCTGACAGCGTCTATGGCTACACCTTC CAISESDSVYGYTF
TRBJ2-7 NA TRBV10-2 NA TGCGCCAGCAGTGCCCTTCAGGGCGGGAAGCAGTACTTC CASSALQGGKQYF
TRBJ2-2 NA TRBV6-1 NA TGTGCCAGCAGAGATTGGAGTGTATGGACCGGGGAGCTGTTTTTT CASRDWSVWTGELFF
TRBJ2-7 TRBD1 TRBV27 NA TGTGCCAGCAGTCTTAAAGGGGACAGCAACTACGAGCAGTACTTC CASSLKGDSNYEQYF
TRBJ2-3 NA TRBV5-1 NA TGCGCCAGCAGCTTACGGCCTACGGATACGCAGTATTTT CASSLRPTDTQYF
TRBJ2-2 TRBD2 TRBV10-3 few TGTGCCACGAAGCTAGCGGGAGCCGGGGAGCTGTTTTTT CATKLAGAGELFF
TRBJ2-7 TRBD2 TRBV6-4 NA TGTGCCAGCAGTGACTCACGAGCGGGAGGGCCCGATGAGCAGTACTTC CASSDSRAGGPDEQYF
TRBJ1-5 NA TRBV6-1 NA TGTGCCAGCAGTGAACGCAGGGGCAATCAGCCCCAGCATTTT CASSERRGNQPQHF
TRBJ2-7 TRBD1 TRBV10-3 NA TGTGCCATCAGCCGGGACAGGGGCTACGAGCAGTACTTC CAISRDRGYEQYF
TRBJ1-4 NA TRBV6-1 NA TGTGCCAGCAGTGCTGGGGCGAGCGTGCGTGAAAAACTGTTTTTT CASSAGASVREKLFF
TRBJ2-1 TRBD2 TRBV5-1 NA TGCGCCAGCAGCCCCGGGCTAGCGGGAGGGAATGAGCAGTTCTTC CASSPGLAGGNEQFF
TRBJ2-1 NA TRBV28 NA TGTGCCAGCAGCCCCTTAGGACGCGGAGAGGGGCTTTACAATGAGCAGTTCTTC CASSPLGRGEGLYNEQFF
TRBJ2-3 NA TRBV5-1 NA TGCGCCAGCAGCACGACAGGATCTAGCACAGATACGCAGTATTTT CASSTTGSSTDTQYF